This T cell receptor beta chain originates from a study of shared clonotypes between healthy human individuals. Germline V CDR1 and CDR2: SGHTA, FQGTGA. The CDR3 consists of 16 residues. V was pared by 3 bases and J by 12 bases, with 13 bases of the junction left unmatched. This table comes from immunoSEQ multiplex PCR, and its TCRdb copy is limited to in-frame clones, with some not included. Of roughly 2.4 million clones in the sample, 90% to 96% are singletons; the top ten hold 0.1% to 0.15%. The chain has TRBV7-3 and TRBJ2-6; TRBD1 aligns across 8 bases. The material sequenced was naive CD4+ T cells sorted from blood. The subset here: CD45RA+ positively selected. This receptor was taken from a man aged 18-30 years in good health. As DNA, the CDR3 is TGTGCCAGCAGCTTGAGTGGGACAGGTGGCACAGGCGTCCTGACTTTC. Translating it yields CASSLSGTGGTGVLTF.